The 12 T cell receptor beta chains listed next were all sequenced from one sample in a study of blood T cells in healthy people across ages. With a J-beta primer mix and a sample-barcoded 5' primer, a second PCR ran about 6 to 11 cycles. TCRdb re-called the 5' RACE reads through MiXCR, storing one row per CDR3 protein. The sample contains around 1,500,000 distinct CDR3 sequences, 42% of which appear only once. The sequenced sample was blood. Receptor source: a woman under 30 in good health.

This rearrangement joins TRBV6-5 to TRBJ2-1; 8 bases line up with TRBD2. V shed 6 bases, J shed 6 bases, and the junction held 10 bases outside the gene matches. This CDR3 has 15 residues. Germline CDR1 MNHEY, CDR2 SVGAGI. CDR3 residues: CASRKWAGGSNEQFF. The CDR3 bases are TGTGCCAGCAGGAAGTGGGCGGGGGGCTCCAATGAGCAGTTCTTC.

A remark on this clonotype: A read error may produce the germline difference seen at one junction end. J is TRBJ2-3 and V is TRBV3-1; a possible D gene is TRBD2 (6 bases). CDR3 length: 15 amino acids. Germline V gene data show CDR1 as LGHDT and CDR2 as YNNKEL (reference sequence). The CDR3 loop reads CASNQGASDTDTQYF. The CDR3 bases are TGTGCCAGCAACCAAGGTGCTAGCGACACAGATACGCAGTATTTT.

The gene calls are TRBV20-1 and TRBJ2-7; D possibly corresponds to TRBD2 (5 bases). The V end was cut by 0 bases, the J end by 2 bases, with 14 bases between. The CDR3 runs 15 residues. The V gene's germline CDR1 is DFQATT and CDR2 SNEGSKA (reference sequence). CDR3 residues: CSAREIGDEPYEQYF. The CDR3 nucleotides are TGCAGTGCTAGAGAGATCGGGGATGAGCCCTACGAGCAGTACTTC.

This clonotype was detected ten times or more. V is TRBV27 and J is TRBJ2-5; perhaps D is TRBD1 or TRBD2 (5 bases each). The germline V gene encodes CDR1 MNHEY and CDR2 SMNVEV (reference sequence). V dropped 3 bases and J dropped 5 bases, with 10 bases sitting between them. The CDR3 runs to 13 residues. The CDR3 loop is CASSFGTGETQYF. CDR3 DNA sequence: TGTGCCAGCAGTTTCGGGACGGGGGAGACCCAGTACTTC.

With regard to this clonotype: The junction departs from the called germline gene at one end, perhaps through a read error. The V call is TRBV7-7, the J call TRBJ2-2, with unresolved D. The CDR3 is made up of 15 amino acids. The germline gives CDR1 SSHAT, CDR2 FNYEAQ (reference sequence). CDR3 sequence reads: CASSLGPSKTGELFF. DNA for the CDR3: TGTGCTAGCAGCTTAGGTCCGTCAAAGACCGGGGAGCTGTTTTTT.

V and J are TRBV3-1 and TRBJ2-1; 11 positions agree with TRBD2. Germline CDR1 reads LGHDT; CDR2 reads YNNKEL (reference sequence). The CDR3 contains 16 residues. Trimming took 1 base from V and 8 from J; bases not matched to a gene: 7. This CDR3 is CASSQGRLAGLDEQFF. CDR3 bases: TGTGCCAGCAGCCAAGGGAGACTAGCGGGGTTAGATGAGCAGTTCTTC.

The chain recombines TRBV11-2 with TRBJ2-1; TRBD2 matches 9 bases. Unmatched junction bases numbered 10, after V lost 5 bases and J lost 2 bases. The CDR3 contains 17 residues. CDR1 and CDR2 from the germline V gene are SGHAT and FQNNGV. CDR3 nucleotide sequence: TGTGCCAGCAGCATTAGCGGGAGCCCCCTCACCTACAATGAGCAGTTCTTC. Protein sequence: CASSISGSPLTYNEQFF.

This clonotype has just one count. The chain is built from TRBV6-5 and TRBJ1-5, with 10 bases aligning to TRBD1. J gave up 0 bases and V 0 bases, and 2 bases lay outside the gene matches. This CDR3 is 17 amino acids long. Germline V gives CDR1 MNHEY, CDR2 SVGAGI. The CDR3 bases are TGTGCCAGCAGTTACTCCGGGACAGGGGCTAGCAATCAGCCCCAGCATTTT. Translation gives CASSYSGTGASNQPQHF.

DNA for the CDR3: TGCGCCAGCAGCTTGGGATCTAGCGGGGGGGCCTCGGGTGAGCAGTTCTTC. Translation gives CASSLGSSGGASGEQFF. This chain joins TRBV5-1 and TRBJ2-1; 12 bases agree with TRBD2. The CDR3 totals 17 residues. From germline, CDR1 is SGHRS and CDR2 YFSETQ. The junction had 10 bases not matched to a gene; V was cut back by 0 bases and J by 9 bases.

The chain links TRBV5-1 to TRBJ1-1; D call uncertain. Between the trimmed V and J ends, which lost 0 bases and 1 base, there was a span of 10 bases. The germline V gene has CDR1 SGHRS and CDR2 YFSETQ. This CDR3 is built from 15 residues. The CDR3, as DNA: TGCGCCAGCAGCTTGGCCGCGACAACGAACACTGAAGCTTTCTTT. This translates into CASSLAATTNTEAFF. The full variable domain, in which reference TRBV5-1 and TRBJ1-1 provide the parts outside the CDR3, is KAGVTQTPRYLIKTRGQQVTLSCSPISGHRSVSWYQQTPGQGLQFLFEYFSETQRNKGNFPGRFSGRQFSNSRSEMNVSTLELGDSALYLCASSLAATTNTEAFFGQGTRLTVV.

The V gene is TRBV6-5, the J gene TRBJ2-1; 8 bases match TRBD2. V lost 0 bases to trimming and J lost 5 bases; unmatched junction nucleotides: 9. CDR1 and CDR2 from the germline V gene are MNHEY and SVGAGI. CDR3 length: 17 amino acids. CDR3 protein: CASSYSPAGGPDNEQFF. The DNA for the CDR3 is TGTGCCAGCAGTTACTCTCCGGCGGGGGGTCCCGACAATGAGCAGTTCTTC.

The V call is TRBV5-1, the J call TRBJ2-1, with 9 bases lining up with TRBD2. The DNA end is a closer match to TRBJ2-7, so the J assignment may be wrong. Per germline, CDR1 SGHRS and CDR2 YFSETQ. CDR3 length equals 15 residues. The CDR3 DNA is TGCGCCAGCACCCTAGCGGGACTGTCCTACAATGAGCAGTACTTC. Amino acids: CASTLAGLSYNEQYF.